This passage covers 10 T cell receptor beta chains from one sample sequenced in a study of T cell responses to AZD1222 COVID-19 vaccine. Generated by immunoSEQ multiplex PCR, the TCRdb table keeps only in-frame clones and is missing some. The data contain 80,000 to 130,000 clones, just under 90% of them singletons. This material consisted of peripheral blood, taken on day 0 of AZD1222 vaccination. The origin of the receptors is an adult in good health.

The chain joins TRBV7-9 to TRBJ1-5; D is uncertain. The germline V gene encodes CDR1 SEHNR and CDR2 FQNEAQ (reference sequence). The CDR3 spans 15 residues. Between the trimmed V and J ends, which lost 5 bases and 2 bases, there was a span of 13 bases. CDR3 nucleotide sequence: TGTGCCAGCAGCCCGGCCGGGAATCGCAATCAGCCCCAGCATTTT. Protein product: CASSPAGNRNQPQHF. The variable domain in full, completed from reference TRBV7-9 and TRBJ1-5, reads DTGVSQNPRHKITKRGQNVTFRCDPISEHNRLYWYRQTLGQGPEFLTYFQNEAQLEKSRLLSDRFSAERPKGSFSTLEIQRTEQGDSAMYLCASSPAGNRNQPQHFGDGTRLSIL.

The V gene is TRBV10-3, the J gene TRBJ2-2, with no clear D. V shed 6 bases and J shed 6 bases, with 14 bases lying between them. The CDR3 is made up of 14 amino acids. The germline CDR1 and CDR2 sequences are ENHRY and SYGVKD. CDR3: CAISASGGAGELFF. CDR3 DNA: TGTGCCATCAGCGCCTCAGGCGGAGCCGGGGAGCTGTTTTTT.

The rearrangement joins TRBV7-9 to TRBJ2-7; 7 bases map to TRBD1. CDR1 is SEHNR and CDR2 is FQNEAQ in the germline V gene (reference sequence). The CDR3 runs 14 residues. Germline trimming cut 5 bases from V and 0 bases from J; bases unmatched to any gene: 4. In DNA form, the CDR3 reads TGTGCCAGCAGCCCGACAGGGAGCTCCTACGAGCAGTACTTC. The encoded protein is CASSPTGSSYEQYF.

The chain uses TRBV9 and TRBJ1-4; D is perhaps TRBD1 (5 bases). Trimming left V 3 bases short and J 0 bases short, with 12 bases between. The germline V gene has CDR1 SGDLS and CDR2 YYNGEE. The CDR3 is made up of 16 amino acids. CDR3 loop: CASSGRQYATNEKLFF. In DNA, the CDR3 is TGTGCCAGCAGCGGACGACAGTATGCAACTAATGAAAAACTGTTTTTT.

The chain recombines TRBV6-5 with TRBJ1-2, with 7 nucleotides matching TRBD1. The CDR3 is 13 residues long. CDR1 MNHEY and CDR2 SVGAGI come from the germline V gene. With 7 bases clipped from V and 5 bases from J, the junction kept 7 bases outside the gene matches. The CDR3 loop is CASTRGGAYGYTF. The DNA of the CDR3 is TGTGCCAGCACCAGGGGGGGGGCTTATGGCTACACCTTC.

The CDR3 region is CASSRQGDRANYGYTF. The CDR3 DNA sequence: TGTGCCAGCAGCCGCCAGGGTGACAGGGCGAACTATGGCTACACCTTC. The chain links TRBV7-8 to TRBJ1-2; 7 nucleotides align to TRBD1. This CDR3 spans 16 amino acids. With V trimmed by 5 bases and J by 2 bases, 11 bases remained unmatched. From germline, CDR1 is SGHVS and CDR2 FQNEAQ.

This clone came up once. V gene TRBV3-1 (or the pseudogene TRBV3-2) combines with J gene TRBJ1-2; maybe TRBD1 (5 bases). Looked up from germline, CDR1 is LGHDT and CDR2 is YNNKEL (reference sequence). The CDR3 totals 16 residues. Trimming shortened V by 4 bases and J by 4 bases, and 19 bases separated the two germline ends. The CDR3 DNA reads TGTGCCAGCAGCCGGACACTGGGCGGGGCCAGCTATGGCTACACCTTC. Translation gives CASSRTLGGASYGYTF.

The CDR3 loop reads CASSLGQSRNQPQHF. The CDR3, as DNA: TGTGCCAGCAGCTTGGGACAGTCCCGCAATCAGCCCCAGCATTTT. The rearrangement uses TRBV7-8 and TRBJ1-5, with 7 nucleotides matching TRBD1. Losses at the gene ends were 3 bases for V and 2 bases for J; bases not matched to a gene: 4. The CDR3 covers 15 residues. The V gene's germline CDR1 is SGHVS and CDR2 FQNEAQ.

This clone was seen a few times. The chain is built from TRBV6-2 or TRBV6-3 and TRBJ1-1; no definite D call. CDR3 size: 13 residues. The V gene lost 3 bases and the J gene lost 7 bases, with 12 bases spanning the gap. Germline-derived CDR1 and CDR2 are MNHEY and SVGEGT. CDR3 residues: CASSYLPEDEAFF. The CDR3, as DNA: TGTGCCAGCAGTTATCTCCCAGAGGATGAAGCTTTCTTT.

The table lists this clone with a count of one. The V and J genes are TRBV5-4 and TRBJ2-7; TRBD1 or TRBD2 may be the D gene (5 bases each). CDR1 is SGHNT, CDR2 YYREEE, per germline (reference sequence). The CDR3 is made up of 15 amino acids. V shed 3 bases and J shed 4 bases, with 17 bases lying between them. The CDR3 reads CASSSRGGRAYEQYF. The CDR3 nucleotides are TGTGCCAGCAGCTCACGGGGCGGCAGGGCATACGAGCAGTACTTC.